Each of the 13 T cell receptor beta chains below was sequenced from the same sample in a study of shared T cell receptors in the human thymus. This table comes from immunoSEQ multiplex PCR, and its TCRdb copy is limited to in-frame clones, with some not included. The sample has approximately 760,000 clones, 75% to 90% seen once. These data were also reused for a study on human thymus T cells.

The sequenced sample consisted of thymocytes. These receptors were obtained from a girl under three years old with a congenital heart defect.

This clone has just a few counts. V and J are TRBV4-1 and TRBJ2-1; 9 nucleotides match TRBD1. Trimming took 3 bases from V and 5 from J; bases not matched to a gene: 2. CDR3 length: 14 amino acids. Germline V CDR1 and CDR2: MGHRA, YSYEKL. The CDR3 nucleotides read TGCGCCAGCAGCCAGGACAGGGGTAACAATGAGCAGTTCTTC. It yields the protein CASSQDRGNNEQFF.

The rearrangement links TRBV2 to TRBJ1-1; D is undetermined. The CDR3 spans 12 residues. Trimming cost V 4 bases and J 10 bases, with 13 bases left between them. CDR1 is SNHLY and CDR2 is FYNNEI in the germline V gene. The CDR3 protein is CASSVVPPGAFF. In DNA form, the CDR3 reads TGTGCCAGCAGTGTCGTCCCCCCGGGAGCTTTCTTT.

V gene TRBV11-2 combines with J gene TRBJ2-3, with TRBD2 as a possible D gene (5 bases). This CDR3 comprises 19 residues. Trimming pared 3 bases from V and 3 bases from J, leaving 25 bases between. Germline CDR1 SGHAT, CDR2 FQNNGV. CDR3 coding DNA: TGTGCCAGCAGCTTCGTCAAAAGAGAGACTACAAAACAAACAGATACGCAGTATTTT. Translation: CASSFVKRETTKQTDTQYF.

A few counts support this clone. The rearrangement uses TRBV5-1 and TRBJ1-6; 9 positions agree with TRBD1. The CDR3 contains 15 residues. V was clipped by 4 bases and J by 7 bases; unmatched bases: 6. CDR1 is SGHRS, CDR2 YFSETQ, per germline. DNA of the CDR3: TGCGCCAGCAGCCCGACAGGGGGAGGGAATTCACCCCTCCACTTT. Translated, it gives CASSPTGGGNSPLHF.

The DNA of the CDR3 is TGCGCCAGCAGCCAAGAGCCCTGGAGAGCAATGGAGACCCAGTACTTC. It is translated as CASSQEPWRAMETQYF. V gene TRBV4-3 combines with J gene TRBJ2-5; D gene uncertain. Germline-derived CDR1 and CDR2 are LGHNA and YSLEER. The CDR3 length is 16 residues. V was cut by 0 bases and J by 5 bases, with 16 bases left in between.

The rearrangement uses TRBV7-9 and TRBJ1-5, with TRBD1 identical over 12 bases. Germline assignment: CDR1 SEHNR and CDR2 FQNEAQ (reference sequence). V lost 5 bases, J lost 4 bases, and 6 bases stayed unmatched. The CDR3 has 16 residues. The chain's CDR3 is CASSQGTGGNNQPQHF. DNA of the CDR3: TGTGCCAGCAGCCAAGGGACAGGGGGCAATAATCAGCCCCAGCATTTT. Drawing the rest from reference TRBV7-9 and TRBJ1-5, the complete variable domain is DTGVSQNPRHKITKRGQNVTFRCDPISEHNRLYWYRQTLGQGPEFLTYFQNEAQLEKSRLLSDRFSAERPKGSFSTLEIQRTEQGDSAMYLCASSQGTGGNNQPQHFGDGTRLSIL.

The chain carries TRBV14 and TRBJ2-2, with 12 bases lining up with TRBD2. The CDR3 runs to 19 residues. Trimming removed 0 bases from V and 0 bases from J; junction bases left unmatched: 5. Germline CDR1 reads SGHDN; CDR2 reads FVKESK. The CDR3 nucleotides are TGTGCCAGCAGCCAAGATGAGCTAGCGGGGGGGCCGAACACCGGGGAGCTGTTTTTT. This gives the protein CASSQDELAGGPNTGELFF.

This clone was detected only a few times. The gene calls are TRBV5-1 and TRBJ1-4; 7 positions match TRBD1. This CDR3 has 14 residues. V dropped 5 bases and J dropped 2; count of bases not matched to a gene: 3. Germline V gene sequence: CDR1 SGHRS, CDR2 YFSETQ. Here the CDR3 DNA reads TGCGCCAGCAGGCCACAGGGGACTAATGAAAAACTGTTTTTT. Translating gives CASRPQGTNEKLFF.

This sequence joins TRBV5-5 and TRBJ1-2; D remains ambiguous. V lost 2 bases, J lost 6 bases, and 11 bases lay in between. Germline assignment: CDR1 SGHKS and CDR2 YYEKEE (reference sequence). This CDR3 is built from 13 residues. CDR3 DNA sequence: TGTGCCAGCAGCTTACTAGGGTATAATGGCTACACCTTC. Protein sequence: CASSLLGYNGYTF.

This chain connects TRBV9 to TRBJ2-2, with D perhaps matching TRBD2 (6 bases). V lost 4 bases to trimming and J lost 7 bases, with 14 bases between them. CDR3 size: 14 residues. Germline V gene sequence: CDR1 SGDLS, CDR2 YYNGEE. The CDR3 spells CASSSWEAGGELFF. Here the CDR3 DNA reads TGTGCCAGCAGCTCGTGGGAGGCAGGCGGGGAGCTGTTTTTT.

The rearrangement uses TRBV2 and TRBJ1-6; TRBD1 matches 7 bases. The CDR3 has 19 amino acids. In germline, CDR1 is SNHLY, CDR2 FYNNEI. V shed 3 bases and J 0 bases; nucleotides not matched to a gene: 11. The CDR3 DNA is TGTGCCAGCAGTGAGCGACAGGGATTCTCGAGCTCCTATAATTCACCCCTCCACTTT. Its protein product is CASSERQGFSSSYNSPLHF.

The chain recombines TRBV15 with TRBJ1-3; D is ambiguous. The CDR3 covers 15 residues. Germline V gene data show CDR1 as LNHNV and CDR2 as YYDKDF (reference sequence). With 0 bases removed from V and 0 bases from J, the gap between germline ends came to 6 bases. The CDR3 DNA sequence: TGTGCCACCAGCAGAGAGCCAGACTCTGGAAACACCATATATTTT. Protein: CATSREPDSGNTIYF.

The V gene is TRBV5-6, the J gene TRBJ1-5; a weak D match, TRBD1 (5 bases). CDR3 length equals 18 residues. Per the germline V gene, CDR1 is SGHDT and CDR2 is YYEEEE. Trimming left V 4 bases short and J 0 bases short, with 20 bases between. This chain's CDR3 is CASSTARERAYSNQPQHF. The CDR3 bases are TGTGCCAGCAGCACGGCCAGGGAACGGGCGTATAGCAATCAGCCCCAGCATTTT.